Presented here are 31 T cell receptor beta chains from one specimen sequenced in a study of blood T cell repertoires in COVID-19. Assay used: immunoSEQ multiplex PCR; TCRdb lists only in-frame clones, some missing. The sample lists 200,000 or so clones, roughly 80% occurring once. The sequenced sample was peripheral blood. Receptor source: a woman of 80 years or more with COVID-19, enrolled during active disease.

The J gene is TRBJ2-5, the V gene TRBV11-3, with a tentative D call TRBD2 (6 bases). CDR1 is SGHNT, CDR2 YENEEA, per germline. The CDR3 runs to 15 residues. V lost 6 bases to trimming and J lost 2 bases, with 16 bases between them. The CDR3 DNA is TGTGCCAGCAGGGGGGATGGGGGGTTTCAAGAGACCCAGTACTTC. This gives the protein CASRGDGGFQETQYF.

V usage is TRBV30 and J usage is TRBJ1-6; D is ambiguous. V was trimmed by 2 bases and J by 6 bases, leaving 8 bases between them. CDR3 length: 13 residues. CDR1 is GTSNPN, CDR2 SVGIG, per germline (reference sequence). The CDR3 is CAWSKSSNSPLHF. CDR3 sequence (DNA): TGTGCCTGGAGTAAGTCGAGTAATTCACCCCTCCACTTT.

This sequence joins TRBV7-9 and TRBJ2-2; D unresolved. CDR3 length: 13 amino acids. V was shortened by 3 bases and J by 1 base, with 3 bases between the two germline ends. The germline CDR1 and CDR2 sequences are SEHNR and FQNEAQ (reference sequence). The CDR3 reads CASSFRNTGELFF. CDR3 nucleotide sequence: TGTGCCAGCAGCTTTAGGAACACCGGGGAGCTGTTTTTT.

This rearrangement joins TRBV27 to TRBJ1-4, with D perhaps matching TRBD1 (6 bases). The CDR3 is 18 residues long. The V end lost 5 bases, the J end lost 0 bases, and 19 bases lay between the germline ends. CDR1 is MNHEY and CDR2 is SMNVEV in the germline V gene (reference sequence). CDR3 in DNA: TGTGCCAGCAGTCCGCGGCCGCCAGGGGCGACAACTAATGAAAAACTGTTTTTT. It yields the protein CASSPRPPGATTNEKLFF.

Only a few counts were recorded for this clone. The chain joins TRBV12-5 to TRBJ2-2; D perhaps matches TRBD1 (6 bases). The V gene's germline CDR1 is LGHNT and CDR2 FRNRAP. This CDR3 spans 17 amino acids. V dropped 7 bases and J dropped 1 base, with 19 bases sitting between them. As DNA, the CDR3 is TGTGCTAGTGCTTCTCGCGACAGGTTCCTGAACACCGGGGAGCTGTTTTTT. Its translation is CASASRDRFLNTGELFF.

The chain's CDR3 is CASSLAAGNTGELFF. The CDR3 DNA follows: TGCGCCAGCAGCTTGGCCGCGGGAAACACCGGGGAGCTGTTTTTT. The genes are TRBV5-1 and TRBJ2-2; D may be TRBD2 (6 bases). V lost 0 bases to trimming and J lost 2 bases, with 8 bases between them. There are 15 residues in the CDR3. The V gene's germline CDR1 is SGHRS and CDR2 YFSETQ.

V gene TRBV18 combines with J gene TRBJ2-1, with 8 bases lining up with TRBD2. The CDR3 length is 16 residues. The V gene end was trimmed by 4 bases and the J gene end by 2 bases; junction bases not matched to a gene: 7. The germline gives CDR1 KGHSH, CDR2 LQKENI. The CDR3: CASSREVAGTYNEQFF. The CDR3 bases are TGTGCCAGCTCACGGGAGGTAGCGGGGACCTACAATGAGCAGTTCTTC.

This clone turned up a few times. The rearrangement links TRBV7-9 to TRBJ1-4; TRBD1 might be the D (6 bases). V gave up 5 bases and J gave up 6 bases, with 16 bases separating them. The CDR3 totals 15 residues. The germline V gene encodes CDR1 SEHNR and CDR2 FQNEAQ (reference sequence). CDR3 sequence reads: CASSIIPGQYEKLFF. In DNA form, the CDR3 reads TGTGCCAGCAGCATAATTCCAGGACAGTATGAAAAACTGTTTTTT.

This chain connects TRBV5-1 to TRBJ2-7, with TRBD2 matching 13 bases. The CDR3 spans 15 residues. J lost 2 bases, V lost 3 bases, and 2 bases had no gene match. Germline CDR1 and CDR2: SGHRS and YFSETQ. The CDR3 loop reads CASSYGLAGAYEQYF. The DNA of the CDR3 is TGCGCCAGCAGCTACGGACTAGCGGGGGCCTACGAGCAGTACTTC.

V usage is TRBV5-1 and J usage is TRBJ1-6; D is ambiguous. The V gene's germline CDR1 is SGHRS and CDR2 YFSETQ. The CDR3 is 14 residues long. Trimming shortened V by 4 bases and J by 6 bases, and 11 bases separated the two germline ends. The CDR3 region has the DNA TGCGCCAGCAGCCCCTCCGGAGTTAATTCACCCCTCCACTTT. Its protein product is CASSPSGVNSPLHF.

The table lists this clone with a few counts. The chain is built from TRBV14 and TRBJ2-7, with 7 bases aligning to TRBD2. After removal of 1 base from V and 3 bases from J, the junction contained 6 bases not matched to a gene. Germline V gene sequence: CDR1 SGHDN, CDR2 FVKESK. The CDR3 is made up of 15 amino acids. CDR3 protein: CASSQGAGLGYEQYF. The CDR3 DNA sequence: TGTGCCAGCAGCCAAGGGGCTGGACTAGGCTACGAGCAGTACTTC.

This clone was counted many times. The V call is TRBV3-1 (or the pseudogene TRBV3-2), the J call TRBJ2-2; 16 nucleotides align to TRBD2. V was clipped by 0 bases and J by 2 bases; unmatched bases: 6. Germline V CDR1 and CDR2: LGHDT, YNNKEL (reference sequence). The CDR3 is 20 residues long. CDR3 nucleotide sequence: TGTGCCAGCAGCCAAGATCGGGGACTAGCGGGAGGGTCTAACACCGGGGAGCTGTTTTTT. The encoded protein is CASSQDRGLAGGSNTGELFF.

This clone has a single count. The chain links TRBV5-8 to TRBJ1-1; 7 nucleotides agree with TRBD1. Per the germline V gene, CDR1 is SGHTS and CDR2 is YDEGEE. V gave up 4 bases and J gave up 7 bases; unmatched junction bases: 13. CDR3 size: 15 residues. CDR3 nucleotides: TGTGCCAGCAGCCTTCCGACAGGGAGGCTGGATGAAGCTTTCTTT. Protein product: CASSLPTGRLDEAFF.

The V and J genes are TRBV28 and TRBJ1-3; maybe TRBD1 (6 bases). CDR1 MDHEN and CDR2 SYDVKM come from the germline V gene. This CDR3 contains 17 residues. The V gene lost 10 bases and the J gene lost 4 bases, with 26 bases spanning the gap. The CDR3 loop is CATTPAGGASPGNTIYF. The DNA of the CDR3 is TGTGCCACCACTCCGGCGGGGGGCGCAAGTCCCGGAAACACCATATATTTT.

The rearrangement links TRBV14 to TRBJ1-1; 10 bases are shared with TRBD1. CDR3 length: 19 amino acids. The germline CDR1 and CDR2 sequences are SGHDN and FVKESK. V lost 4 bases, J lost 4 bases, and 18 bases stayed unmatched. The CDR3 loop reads CASSLGGSPGTGDGTEAFF. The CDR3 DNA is TGTGCCAGCAGCCTAGGGGGAAGTCCCGGGACAGGGGATGGCACTGAAGCTTTCTTT.

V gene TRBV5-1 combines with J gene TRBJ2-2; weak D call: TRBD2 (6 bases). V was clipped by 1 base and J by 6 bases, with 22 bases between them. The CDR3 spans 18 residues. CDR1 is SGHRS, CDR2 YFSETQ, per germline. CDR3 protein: CASSLTDEVEGMAGELFF. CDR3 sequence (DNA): TGCGCCAGCAGCTTGACCGACGAGGTGGAGGGCATGGCCGGGGAGCTGTTTTTT.

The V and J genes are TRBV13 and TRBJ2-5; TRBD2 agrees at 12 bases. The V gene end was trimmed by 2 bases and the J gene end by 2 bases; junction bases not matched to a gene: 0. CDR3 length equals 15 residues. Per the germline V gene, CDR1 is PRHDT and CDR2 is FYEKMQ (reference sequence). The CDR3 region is CASSLLAGGQETQYF. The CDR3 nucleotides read TGTGCCAGCAGCTTACTAGCGGGGGGGCAAGAGACCCAGTACTTC.

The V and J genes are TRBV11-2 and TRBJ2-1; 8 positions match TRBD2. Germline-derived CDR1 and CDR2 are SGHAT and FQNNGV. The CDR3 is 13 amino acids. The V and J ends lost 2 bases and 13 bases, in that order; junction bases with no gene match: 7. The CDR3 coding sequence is TGTGCCAGCAGCTTAAGGCTAGCGGGCCCCCAGTTCTTC. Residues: CASSLRLAGPQFF.

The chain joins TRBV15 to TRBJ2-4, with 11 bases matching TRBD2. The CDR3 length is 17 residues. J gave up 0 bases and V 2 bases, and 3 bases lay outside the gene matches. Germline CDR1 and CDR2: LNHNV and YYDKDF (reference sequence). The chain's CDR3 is CATSRLGLAVAKNIQYF. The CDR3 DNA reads TGTGCCACCAGCAGACTGGGACTAGCGGTAGCCAAAAACATTCAGTACTTC. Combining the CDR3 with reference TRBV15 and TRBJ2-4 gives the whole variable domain DAMVIQNPRYQVTQFGKPVTLSCSQTLNHNVMYWYQQKSSQAPKLLFHYYDKDFNNEADTPDNFQSRRPNTSFCFLDIRSPGLGDTAMYLCATSRLGLAVAKNIQYFGAGTRLSVL.

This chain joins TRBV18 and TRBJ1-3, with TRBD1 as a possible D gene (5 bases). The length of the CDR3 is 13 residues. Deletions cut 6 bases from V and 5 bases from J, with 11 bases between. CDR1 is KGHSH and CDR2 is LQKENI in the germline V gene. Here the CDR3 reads CASSMGRRNTIYF. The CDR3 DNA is TGTGCCAGCTCTATGGGGCGGAGAAACACCATATATTTT.

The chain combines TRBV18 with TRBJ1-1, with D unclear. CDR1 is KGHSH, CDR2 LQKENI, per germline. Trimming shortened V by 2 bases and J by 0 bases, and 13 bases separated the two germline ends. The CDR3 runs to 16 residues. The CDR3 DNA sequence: TGTGCCAGCTCACCATCGAGCAGACTTTTGAACACTGAAGCTTTCTTT. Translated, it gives CASSPSSRLLNTEAFF.

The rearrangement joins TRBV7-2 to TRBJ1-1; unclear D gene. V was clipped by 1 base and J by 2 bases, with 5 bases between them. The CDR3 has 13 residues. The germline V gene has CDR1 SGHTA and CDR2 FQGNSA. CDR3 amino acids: CASSLVPNTEAFF. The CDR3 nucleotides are TGTGCCAGCAGCTTAGTTCCAAACACTGAAGCTTTCTTT.

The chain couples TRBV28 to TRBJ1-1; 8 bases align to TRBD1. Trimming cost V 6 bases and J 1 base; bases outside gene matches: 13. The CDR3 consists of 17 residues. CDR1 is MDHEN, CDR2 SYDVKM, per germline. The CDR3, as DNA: TGTGCCAGCAGCTTCTCCTTGACAGGGGATAGGAACACTGAAGCTTTCTTT. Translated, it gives CASSFSLTGDRNTEAFF.

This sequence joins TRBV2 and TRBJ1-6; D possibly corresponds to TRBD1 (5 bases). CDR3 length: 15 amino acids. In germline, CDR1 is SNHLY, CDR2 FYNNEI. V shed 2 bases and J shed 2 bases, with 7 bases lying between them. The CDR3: CASSERGPYNSPLHF. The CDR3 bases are TGTGCCAGCAGTGAAAGGGGTCCCTATAATTCACCCCTCCACTTT.

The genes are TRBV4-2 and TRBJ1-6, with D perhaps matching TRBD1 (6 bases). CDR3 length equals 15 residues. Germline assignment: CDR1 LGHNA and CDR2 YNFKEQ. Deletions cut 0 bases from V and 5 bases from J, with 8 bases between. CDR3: CASSQEQGDNSPLHF. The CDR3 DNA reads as TGTGCCAGCAGCCAAGAACAGGGAGATAATTCACCCCTCCACTTT.

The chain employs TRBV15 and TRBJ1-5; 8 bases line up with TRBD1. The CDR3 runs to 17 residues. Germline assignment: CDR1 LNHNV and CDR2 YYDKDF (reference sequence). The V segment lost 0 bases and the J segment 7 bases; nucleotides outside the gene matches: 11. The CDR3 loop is CATSRDLGQGAWQPQHF. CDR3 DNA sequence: TGTGCCACCAGCAGAGATCTCGGGCAGGGGGCATGGCAGCCCCAGCATTTT.

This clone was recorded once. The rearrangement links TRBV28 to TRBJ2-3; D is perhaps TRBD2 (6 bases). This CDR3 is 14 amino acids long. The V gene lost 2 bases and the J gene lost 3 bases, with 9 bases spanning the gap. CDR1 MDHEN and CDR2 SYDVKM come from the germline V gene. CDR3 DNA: TGTGCCAGCAGTTTAGGGAGGCCTACAGATACGCAGTATTTT. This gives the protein CASSLGRPTDTQYF.

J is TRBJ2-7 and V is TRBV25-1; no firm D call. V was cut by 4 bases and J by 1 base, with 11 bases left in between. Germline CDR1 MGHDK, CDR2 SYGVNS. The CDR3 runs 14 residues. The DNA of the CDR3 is TGTGCCAGCAGTGGTACACACCATTCCTACGAGCAGTACTTC. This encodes CASSGTHHSYEQYF.

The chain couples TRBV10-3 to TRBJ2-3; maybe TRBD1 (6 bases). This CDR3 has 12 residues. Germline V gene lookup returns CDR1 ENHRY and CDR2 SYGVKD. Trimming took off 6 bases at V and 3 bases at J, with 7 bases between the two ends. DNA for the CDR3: TGTGCCATCAGGGGGGCGACAGATACGCAGTATTTT. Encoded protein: CAIRGATDTQYF.

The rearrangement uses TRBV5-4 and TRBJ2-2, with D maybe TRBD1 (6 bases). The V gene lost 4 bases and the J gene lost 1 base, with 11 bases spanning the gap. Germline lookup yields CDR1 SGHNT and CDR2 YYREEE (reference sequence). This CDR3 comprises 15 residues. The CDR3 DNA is TGTGCCAGCAGCAAGGACAGTATGAACACCGGGGAGCTGTTTTTT. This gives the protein CASSKDSMNTGELFF.

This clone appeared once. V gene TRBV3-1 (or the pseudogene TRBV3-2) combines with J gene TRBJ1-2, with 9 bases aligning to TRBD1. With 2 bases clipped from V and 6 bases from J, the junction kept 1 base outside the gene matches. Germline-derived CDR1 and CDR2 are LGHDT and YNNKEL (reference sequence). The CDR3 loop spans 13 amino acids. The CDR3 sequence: CASSQTGGDGYTF. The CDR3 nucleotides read TGTGCCAGCAGCCAAACAGGGGGCGATGGCTACACCTTC.